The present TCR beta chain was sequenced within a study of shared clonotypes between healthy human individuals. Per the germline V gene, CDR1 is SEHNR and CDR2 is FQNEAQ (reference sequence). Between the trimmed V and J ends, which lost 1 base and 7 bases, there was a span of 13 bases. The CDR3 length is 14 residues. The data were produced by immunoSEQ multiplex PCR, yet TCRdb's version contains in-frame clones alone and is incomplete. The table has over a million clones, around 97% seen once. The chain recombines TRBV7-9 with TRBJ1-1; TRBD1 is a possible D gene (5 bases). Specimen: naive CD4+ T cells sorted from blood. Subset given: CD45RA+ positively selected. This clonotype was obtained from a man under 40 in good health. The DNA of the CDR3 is TGTGCCAGCAGCTTAGGCAGGGACTTTCTTGAAGCTTTCTTT. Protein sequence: CASSLGRDFLEAFF. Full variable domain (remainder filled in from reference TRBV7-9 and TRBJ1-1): DTGVSQNPRHKITKRGQNVTFRCDPISEHNRLYWYRQTLGQGPEFLTYFQNEAQLEKSRLLSDRFSAERPKGSFSTLEIQRTEQGDSAMYLCASSLGRDFLEAFFGQGTRLTVV.